This is a list of T cell receptor beta chains from one sample in a study of T cells in Graves' hyperthyroidism and ophthalmopathy. TCRdb called the multiplex PCR reads again in MiXCR, with one record for every CDR3 protein. Among 210,000 or so distinct CDR3 sequences listed, over 15% were seen once. Specimen: blood. The origin of the receptors is a man aged 50 to 59 with Graves' hyperthyroidism. The CDR3 runs from the conserved cysteine through the conserved F or W. The order of the fields is J gene, V gene, CDR3 length, clone size, D gene, CDR3 DNA, CDR3 protein. The D gene is left open where the match is weak. Clone size appears in some rows only: once, few, many, or a class for an expanded clone.

TRBJ1-1 | TRBV6-1 | 11 | NA | NA | TGTGCCAGCAGTTCGGCGGGATCGTCTTTCTTT | CASSSAGSSFF
TRBJ2-2 | TRBV12-5 | 13 | many | NA | TGTGCTAGTGGTTTGGTTAACACCGGGGAGCTGTTTTTT | CASGLVNTGELFF
TRBJ2-1 | TRBV6-2/TRBV6-3 | 17 | few | TRBD2 | TGTGCCAGCAGTTATCAACTAGCGGGGGGCTCCTACAATGAGCAGTTCTTC | CASSYQLAGGSYNEQFF
TRBJ2-5 | TRBV20-1 | 13 | many | NA | TGCAGTGCTAGATTTAGAGACCAAGAGACCCAGTACTTC | CSARFRDQETQYF
TRBJ2-1 | TRBV28 | 15 | many | NA | TGTGCCAGCAGTCCCGGGACGCATCCCTACAATGAGCAGTTCTTC | CASSPGTHPYNEQFF
TRBJ2-5 | TRBV14 | 15 | few | TRBD1 | TGTGCCAGCAGCCAAATCAGGGGGCGGCGGGAGACCCAGTACTTC | CASSQIRGRRETQYF
TRBJ2-5 | TRBV24-1 | 12 | many | NA | TGTGCCACCAGTGAGCGTGGGGAGACCCAGTACTTC | CATSERGETQYF
TRBJ2-1 | TRBV7-3 | 17 | many | TRBD2 | TGTGCCAGCAGCTTAAGAGGGACTAGCGGGAGCCCCAATGAGCAGTTCTTC | CASSLRGTSGSPNEQFF
TRBJ2-1 | TRBV7-9 | 16 | many | TRBD2 | TGTGCCAGCAGCTTAGCAGCTAGCGGGGCTTACAATGAGCAGTTCTTC | CASSLAASGAYNEQFF
TRBJ1-2 | TRBV5-6 | 14 | few | NA | TGTGCCAGCAGGCGGAGGGGCGCCAACTATGGCTACACCTTC | CASRRRGANYGYTF
TRBJ2-7 | TRBV7-8 | 14 | many | NA | TGTGCCAGCAGCCTGGACCGCACAGAAGACGAGCAGTACTTC | CASSLDRTEDEQYF
TRBJ2-7 | TRBV5-8 | 16 | many | TRBD2 | TGTGCCAGCAGCTTGACTAGCGGGAGGGAGTCCTACGAGCAGTACTTC | CASSLTSGRESYEQYF
TRBJ2-2 | TRBV20-1 | 15 | few | TRBD1 | TGCAGTGCTTGTTCCCGGGACAGGGGGACCGGGGAGCTGTTTTTT | CSACSRDRGTGELFF
TRBJ2-7 | TRBV12-3/TRBV12-4 | 12 | many | NA | TGTGCCAGCAGTGTGGTGGTGCACGAGCAGTACTTC | CASSVVVHEQYF
TRBJ2-1 | TRBV27 | 14 | many | TRBD1 | TGTGCCAGCAGCCTGGACAGGGGCCACAATGAGCAGTTCTTC | CASSLDRGHNEQFF
TRBJ2-1 | TRBV25-1 | 15 | NA | NA | TGTGCCAGCAGTGCTATAGAATCCCCTTACAATGAGCAGTTCTTC | CASSAIESPYNEQFF
TRBJ2-1 | TRBV25-1 | 18 | NA | TRBD2 | TGTGCCAGCAGGGGCCAGCGGGAGTATAATTTAGCCTACAATGAGCAGTTCTTC | CASRGQREYNLAYNEQFF
TRBJ2-1 | TRBV11-2 | 16 | many | TRBD2 | TGTGCCAGCAGCTTAGGAGCGGGAGCCTCCTACAATGAGCAGTTCTTC | CASSLGAGASYNEQFF
TRBJ2-7 | TRBV4-1 | 15 | NA | TRBD2 | TGCGCCAGCAGCCCCTGGTCTAGCGGGAGTTACGAGCAGTACTTC | CASSPWSSGSYEQYF
TRBJ2-3 | TRBV29-1 | 12 | NA | NA | TGCAGCGTTGAATCGGGTGCAGATACGCAGTATTTT | CSVESGADTQYF
TRBJ2-1 | TRBV7-3 | 15 | many | NA | TGTGCCAGCAGCTTTGCCGGAGGCTGGGGAAATGAGCAGTTCTTC | CASSFAGGWGNEQFF
TRBJ2-2 | TRBV7-9 | 13 | few | NA | TGTGCCAGCAGAGGACAAGCCCCCGGGGAGCTGTTTTTT | CASRGQAPGELFF
TRBJ1-1 | TRBV3-1 | 12 | many | NA | TGTGCCAGCAGGGCGGTGGGGACTGAAGCTTTCTTT | CASRAVGTEAFF
TRBJ1-4 | TRBV2 | 12 | many | TRBD1 | TGTGCCAGCATGACGACAGGGGAAAAACTGTTTTTT | CASMTTGEKLFF
TRBJ2-1 | TRBV5-1 | 18 | NA | TRBD2 | TGCGCCAGCAGCCCATGGGGACTAGCGGGAGATCTCTACAATGAGCAGTTCTTC | CASSPWGLAGDLYNEQFF
TRBJ2-1 | TRBV4-1 | 13 | NA | NA | TGCGCCAGCAGCCAAGCCTGGGCTGAAGAGCAGTTCTTC | CASSQAWAEEQFF
TRBJ2-3 | TRBV7-9 | 13 | NA | NA | TGTGCCAGCAGCCCTTCCGGGAGACATACGCAGTATTTT | CASSPSGRHTQYF
TRBJ1-5 | TRBV15 | 13 | NA | NA | TGTGCCACCAGCAGGAGCTACAATCAGCCCCAGCATTTT | CATSRSYNQPQHF
TRBJ2-1 | TRBV5-1 | 16 | NA | TRBD1 | TGCGCCAGCAGCGATGGGACAGGGGGTTCCTACAATGAGCAGTTCTTC | CASSDGTGGSYNEQFF
TRBJ1-6 | TRBV28 | 15 | many | NA | TGTGCCAGCAGTTTTCCCCGGATTGGCGGTTCACCCCTCCACTTT | CASSFPRIGGSPLHF
TRBJ2-7 | TRBV6-1 | 12 | many | NA | TGTGCCAGCAGTTCAGTTAGCTCCGGGCAGTACTTC | CASSSVSSGQYF
TRBJ2-7 | TRBV6-1 | 11 | many | NA | TGTGCCAGCAGCGTTGTCTACGAGCAGTACTTC | CASSVVYEQYF
TRBJ1-5 | TRBV11-2 | 16 | many | NA | TGTGCCAGCAGCTTAGGAAAGGGACCGAAGAATCAGCCCCAGCATTTT | CASSLGKGPKNQPQHF
TRBJ1-2 | TRBV10-3 | 13 | few | TRBD1 | TGTGCCATCACCCGGACAGGGGGCGATGGCTACACCTTC | CAITRTGGDGYTF
TRBJ1-5 | TRBV9 | 15 | NA | TRBD1 | TGTGCCAGCAGCGCGGGACAGGGGGCTGGGCAGCCCCAGCATTTT | CASSAGQGAGQPQHF
TRBJ2-7 | TRBV18 | 14 | many | NA | TGTGCCAGCTCACCACTTGTAAGGGGCGGTGAGCAGTACTTC | CASSPLVRGGEQYF
TRBJ2-2 | TRBV11-2 | 15 | few | NA | TGTGCCAGCAGCTTAGATTGGGGTTTGCACGGGGAGCTGTTTTTT | CASSLDWGLHGELFF
TRBJ2-7 | TRBV7-2 | 15 | many | TRBD2 | TGTGCCAGCAGCTTAGAGGCGGGAGGGCGGTACGAGCAGTACTTC | CASSLEAGGRYEQYF
TRBJ1-2 | TRBV28 | 12 | few | NA | TGTGCCAGCAGTTTGTCGTCGGGGGGCTACACCTTC | CASSLSSGGYTF
TRBJ1-1 | TRBV5-1 | 12 | NA | NA | TGTGCCAGCAGCTCAAGATGGACTGAAGCTTTCTTT | CASSSRWTEAFF
TRBJ1-2 | TRBV28 | 13 | NA | TRBD1 | TGTGCCAGCAGTTTTCAGGGGGCGAGGGGCTACACCTTC | CASSFQGARGYTF
TRBJ2-7 | TRBV9 | 15 | NA | TRBD2 | TGTGCCAGCAGCGTAGGAGCGGGGCTCTCCTACGAGCAGTACTTC | CASSVGAGLSYEQYF